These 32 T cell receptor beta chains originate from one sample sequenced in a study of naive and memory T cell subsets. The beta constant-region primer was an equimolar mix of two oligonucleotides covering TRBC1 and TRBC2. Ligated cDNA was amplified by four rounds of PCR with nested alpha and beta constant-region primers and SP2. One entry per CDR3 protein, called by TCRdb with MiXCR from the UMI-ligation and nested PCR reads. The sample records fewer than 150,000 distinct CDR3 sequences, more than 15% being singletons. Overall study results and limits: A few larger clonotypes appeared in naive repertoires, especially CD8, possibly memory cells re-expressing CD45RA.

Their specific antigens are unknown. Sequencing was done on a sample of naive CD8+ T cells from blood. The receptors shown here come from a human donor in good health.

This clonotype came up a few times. CDR3 sequence (DNA): TGTGCCATCAGTGAGTCAGGGACAGCTGCCTACGAGCAGTACTTC. Translation: CAISESGTAAYEQYF. This chain links TRBV10-3 with TRBJ2-7, with 7 bases aligning to TRBD1. Germline V gives CDR1 ENHRY, CDR2 SYGVKD. After removal of 0 bases from V and 2 bases from J, the junction contained 4 bases not matched to a gene. The CDR3 covers 15 residues.

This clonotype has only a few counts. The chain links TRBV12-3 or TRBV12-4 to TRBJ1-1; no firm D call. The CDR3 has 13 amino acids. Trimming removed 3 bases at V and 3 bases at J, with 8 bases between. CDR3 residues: CASSFIADTEAFF. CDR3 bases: TGTGCCAGCAGTTTCATAGCGGACACTGAAGCTTTCTTT.

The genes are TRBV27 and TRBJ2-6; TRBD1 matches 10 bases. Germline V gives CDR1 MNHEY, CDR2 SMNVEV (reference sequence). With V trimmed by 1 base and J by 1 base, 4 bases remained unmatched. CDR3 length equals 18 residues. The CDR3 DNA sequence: TGTGCCAGCAGTTTATTAGGGACAGGGGCTTCTGGGGCCAACGTCCTGACTTTC. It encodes CASSLLGTGASGANVLTF. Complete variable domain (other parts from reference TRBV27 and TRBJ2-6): EAQVTQNPRYLITVTGKKLTVTCSQNMNHEYMSWYRQDPGLGLRQIYYSMNVEVTDKGDVPEGYKVSRKEKRNFPLILESPSPNQTSLYFCASSLLGTGASGANVLTFGAGSRLTVL.

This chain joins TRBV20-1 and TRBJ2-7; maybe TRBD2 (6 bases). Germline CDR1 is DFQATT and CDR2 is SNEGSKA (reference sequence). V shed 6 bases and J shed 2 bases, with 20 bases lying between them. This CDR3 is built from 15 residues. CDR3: CSAHSERLGAYEQYF. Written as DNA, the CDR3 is TGCAGTGCGCATTCAGAGCGACTAGGCGCCTACGAGCAGTACTTC.

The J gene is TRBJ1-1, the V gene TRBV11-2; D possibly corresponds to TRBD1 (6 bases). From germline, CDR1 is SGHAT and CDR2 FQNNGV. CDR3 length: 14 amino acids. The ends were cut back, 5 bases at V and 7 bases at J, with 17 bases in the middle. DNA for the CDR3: TGTGCCAGCAGCCCACAGGGTTTTCTCAGTGAAGCTTTCTTT. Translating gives CASSPQGFLSEAFF.

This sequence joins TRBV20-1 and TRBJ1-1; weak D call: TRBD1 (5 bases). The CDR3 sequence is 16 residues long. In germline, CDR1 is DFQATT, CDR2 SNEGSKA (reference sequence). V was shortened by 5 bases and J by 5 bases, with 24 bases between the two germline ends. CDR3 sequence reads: CSAPPGFEQSGTEAFF. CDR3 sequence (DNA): TGCAGTGCTCCCCCAGGGTTTGAACAGTCGGGTACTGAAGCTTTCTTT.

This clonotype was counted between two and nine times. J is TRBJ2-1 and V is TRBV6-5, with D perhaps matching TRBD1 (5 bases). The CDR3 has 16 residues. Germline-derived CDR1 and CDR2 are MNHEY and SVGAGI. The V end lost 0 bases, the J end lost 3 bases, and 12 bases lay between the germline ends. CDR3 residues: CASSYSGAADYNEQFF. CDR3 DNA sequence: TGTGCCAGCAGTTACTCTGGGGCGGCCGACTACAATGAGCAGTTCTTC.

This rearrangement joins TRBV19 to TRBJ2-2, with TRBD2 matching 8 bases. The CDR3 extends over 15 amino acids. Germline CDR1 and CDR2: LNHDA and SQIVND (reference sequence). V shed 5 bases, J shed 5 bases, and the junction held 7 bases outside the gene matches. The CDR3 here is CASSPSGSGTGELFF. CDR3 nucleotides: TGTGCCAGTAGTCCAAGCGGGAGCGGGACCGGGGAGCTGTTTTTT.

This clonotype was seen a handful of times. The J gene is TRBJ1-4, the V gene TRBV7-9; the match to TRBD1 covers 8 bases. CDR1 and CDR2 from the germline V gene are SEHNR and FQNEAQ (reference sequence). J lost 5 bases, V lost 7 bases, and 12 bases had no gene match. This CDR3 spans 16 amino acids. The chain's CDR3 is CASTDGQGVINEKLFF. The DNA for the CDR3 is TGTGCCAGCACCGACGGACAGGGCGTAATCAATGAAAAACTGTTTTTT.

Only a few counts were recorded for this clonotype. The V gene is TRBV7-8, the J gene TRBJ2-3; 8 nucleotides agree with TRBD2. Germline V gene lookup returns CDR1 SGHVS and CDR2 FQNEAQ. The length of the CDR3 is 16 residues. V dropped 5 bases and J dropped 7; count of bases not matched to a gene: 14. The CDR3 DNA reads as TGTGCCAGCAGCCGGAGGGTAGCGGGACTGGCAAATACGCAGTATTTT. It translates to CASSRRVAGLANTQYF.

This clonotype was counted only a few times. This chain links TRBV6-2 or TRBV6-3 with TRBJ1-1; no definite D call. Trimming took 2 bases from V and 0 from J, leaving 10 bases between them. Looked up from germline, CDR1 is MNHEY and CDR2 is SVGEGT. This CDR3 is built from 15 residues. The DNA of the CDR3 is TGTGCCAGCAGTTACAATAGCCTTATGAACACTGAAGCTTTCTTT. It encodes CASSYNSLMNTEAFF.

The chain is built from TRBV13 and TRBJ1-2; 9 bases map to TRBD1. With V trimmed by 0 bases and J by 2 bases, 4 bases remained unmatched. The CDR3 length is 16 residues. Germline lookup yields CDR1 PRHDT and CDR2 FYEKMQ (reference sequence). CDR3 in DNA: TGTGCCAGCAGCTTAGGGACAGGGGGAGGGAACTATGGCTACACCTTC. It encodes CASSLGTGGGNYGYTF.

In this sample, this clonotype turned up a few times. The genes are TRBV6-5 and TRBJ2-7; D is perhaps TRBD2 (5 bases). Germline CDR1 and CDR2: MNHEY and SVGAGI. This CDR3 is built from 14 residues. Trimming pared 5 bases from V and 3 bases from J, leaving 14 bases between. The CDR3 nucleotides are TGTGCCAGCAGTCCCCTCTCAGCGGACTACGAGCAGTACTTC. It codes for CASSPLSADYEQYF.

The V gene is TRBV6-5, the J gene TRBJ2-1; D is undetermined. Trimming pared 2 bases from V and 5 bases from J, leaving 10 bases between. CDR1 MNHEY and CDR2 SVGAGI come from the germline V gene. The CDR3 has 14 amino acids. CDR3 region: CASSYVDGDNEQFF. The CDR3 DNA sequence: TGTGCCAGCAGTTACGTAGACGGAGACAATGAGCAGTTCTTC.

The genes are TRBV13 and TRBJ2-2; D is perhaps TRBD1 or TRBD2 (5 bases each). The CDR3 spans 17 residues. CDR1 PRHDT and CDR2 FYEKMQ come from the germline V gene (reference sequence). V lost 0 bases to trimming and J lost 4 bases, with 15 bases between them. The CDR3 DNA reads TGTGCCAGCAGCTTAGGCCTAACTACCGGGACCACCGGGGAGCTGTTTTTT. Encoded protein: CASSLGLTTGTTGELFF.

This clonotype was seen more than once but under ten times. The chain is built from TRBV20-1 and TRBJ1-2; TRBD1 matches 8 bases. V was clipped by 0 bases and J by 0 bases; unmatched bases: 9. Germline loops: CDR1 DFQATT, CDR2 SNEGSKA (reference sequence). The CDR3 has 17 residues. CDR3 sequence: CSARDQDREPSNYGYTF. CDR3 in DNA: TGCAGTGCTAGAGATCAGGACAGGGAGCCTTCTAACTATGGCTACACCTTC.

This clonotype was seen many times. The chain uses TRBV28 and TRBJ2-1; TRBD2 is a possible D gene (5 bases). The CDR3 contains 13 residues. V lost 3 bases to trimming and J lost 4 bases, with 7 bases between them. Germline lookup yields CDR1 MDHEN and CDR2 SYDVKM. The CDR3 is CASSLGEYNEQFF. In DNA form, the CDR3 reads TGTGCCAGCAGTTTGGGAGAGTACAATGAGCAGTTCTTC.

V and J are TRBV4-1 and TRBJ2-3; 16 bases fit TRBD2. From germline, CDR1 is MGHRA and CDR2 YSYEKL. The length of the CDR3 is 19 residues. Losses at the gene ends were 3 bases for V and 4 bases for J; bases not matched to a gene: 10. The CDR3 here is CASSQGLAGGPFGPDTQYF. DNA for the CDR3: TGCGCCAGCAGCCAGGGACTAGCGGGAGGGCCTTTCGGTCCAGATACGCAGTATTTT.

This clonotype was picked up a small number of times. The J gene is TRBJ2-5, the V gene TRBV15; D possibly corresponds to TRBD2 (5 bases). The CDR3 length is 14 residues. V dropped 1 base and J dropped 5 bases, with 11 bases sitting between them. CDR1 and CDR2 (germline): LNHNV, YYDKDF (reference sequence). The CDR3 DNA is TGTGCCACCAGCAGAGCGCTAGCACCCGAGACCCAGTACTTC. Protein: CATSRALAPETQYF.

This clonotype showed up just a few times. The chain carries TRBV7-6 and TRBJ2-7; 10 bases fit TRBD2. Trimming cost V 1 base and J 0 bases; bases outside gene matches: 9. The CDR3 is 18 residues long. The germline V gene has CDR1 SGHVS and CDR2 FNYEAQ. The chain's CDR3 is CASSLERTSGENSYEQYF. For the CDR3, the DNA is TGTGCCAGCAGCTTAGAAAGGACTAGCGGTGAGAACTCCTACGAGCAGTACTTC.

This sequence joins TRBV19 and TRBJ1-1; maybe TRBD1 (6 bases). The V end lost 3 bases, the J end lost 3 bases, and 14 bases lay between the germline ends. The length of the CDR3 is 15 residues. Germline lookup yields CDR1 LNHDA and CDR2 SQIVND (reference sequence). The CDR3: CASSITGMGDTEAFF. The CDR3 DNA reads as TGTGCCAGTAGTATCACAGGGATGGGGGACACTGAAGCTTTCTTT.

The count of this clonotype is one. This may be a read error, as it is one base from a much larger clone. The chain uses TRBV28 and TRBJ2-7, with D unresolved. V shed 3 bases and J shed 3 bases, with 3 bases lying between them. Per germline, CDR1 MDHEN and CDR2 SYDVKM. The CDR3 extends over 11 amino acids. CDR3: CASSFFYEQYF. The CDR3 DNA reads TGTGCCAGCAGTTTCTTCTACGAGCAGTACTTC.

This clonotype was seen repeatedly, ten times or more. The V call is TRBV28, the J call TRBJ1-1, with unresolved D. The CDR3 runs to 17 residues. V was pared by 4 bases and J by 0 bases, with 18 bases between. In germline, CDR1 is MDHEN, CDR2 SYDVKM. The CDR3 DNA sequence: TGTGCCAGCAGTTCCTACCAGAGGCCGCCCGTGAACACTGAAGCTTTCTTT. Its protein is CASSSYQRPPVNTEAFF.

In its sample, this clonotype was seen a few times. The CDR3 region has the DNA TGCGCCAGCAGCCACGCACAGGGGGCGTACACTGAAGCTTTCTTT. Translating gives CASSHAQGAYTEAFF. The chain uses TRBV5-1 and TRBJ1-1, with 9 bases fitting TRBD1. V was clipped by 4 bases and J by 3 bases; unmatched bases: 7. The CDR3 is made up of 15 amino acids. Germline assignment: CDR1 SGHRS and CDR2 YFSETQ.

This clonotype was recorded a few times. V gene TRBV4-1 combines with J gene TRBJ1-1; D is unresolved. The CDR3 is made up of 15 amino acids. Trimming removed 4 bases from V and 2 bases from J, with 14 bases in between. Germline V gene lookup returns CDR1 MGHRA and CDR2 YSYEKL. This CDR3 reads CASSLLRTANTEAFF. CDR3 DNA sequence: TGCGCCAGCAGCCTTCTCCGGACGGCCAACACTGAAGCTTTCTTT.

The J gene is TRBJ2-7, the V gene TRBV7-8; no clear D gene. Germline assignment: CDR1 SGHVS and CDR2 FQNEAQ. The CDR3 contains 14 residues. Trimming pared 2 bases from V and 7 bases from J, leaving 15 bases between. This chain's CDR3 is CASSLSKAEREQYF. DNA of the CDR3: TGTGCCAGCAGCTTAAGTAAGGCCGAAAGGGAGCAGTACTTC.

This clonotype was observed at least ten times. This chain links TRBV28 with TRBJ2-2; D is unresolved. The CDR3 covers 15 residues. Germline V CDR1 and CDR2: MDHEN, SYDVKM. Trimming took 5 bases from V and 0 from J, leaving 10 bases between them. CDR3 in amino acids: CASSLGWPNTGELFF. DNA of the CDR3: TGTGCCAGCAGTCTAGGATGGCCGAACACCGGGGAGCTGTTTTTT.

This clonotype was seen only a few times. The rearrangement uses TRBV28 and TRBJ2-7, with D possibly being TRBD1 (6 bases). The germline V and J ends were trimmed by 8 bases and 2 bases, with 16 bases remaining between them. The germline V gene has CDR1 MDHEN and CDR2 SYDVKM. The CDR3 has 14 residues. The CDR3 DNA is TGTGCCAGCCATGGGGCAGGGGATACCTACGAGCAGTACTTC. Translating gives CASHGAGDTYEQYF.

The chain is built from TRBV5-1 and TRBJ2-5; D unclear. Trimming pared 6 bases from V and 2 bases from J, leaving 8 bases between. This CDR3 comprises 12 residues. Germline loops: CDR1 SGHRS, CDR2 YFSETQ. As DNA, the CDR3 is TGCGCCAGCATCTCTCAGCAAGAGACCCAGTACTTC. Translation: CASISQQETQYF.

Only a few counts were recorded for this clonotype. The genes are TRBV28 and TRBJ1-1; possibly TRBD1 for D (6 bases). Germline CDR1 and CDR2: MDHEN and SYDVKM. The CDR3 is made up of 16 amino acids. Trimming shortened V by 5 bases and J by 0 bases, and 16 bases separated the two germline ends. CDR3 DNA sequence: TGTGCCAGCAGTCTCCGGCCAGGGGTCTTGAACACTGAAGCTTTCTTT. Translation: CASSLRPGVLNTEAFF.

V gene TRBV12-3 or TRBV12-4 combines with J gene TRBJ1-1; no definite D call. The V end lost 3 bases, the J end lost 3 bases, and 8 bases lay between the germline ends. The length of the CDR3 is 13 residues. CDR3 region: CASSFSRDTEAFF. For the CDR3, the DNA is TGTGCCAGCAGTTTTTCCAGAGACACTGAAGCTTTCTTT.

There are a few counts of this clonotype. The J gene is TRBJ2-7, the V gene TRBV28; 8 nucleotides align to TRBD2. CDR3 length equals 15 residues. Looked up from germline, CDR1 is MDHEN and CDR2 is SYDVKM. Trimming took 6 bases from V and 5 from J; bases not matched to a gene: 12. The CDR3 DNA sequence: TGTGCCAGCAGCGGGGGGGACGGGGCGGAACACGAGCAGTACTTC. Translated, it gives CASSGGDGAEHEQYF.